The 30 T cell receptor beta chains in this list originate from one sample, sequenced in a study of T cell clonality in common variable immunodeficiency. Clones were read by immunoSEQ multiplex PCR, and TCRdb kept only the in-frame ones, dropping some. In total the sample includes more than 35,000 clones, none of them seen once. The specimen sequenced was peripheral blood mononuclear cells. The receptors originated from a person aged 18 to 70 in good health.

This clone was counted at least ten times. The read stops 3 residues short of the end of the CDR3; the missing end is completed from the germline J gene. The chain carries TRBV7-8 and TRBJ2-2; D gene ambiguous. This CDR3 region has 15 residues. Germline assignment: CDR1 SGHVS and CDR2 FQNEAQ. The V gene lost 5 bases and the J gene lost 6 bases, with 16 bases spanning the gap. CDR3 DNA (partial): TGTGCCAGCAGCCGGAGTGGATCTAGACCCGGGGAG. Translated: CASSRSGSRPGE. The complete CDR3 sequence is CASSRSGSRPGELFF.

This clone has a count of ten or more. The sequence runs out 3 residues before the end of the CDR3; the remainder is reconstructed from the germline J gene. The chain links TRBV11-1 to TRBJ1-1; 10 positions agree with TRBD1. The length of the CDR3 is 14 residues. Germline CDR1 reads SGHAT; CDR2 reads FQDESV (reference sequence). The V gene end was trimmed by 5 bases and the J gene end by 5 bases; junction bases not matched to a gene: 5. CDR3 protein: CASSKTGGTTEAFF. CDR3 DNA (partial): TGTGCCAGCAGCAAGACAGGGGGCACTACTGAA. The full variable domain, rest sourced from reference TRBV11-1 and TRBJ1-1, is EAEVAQSPRYKITEKSQAVAFWCDPISGHATLYWYRQILGQGPELLVQFQDESVVDDSQLPKDRFSAERLKGVDSTLKIQPAELGDSAMYLCASSKTGGTTEAFFGQGTRLTVV.

This clone was found many times. The read gets to within 3 residues of the CDR3 end, and the germline J gene fills in the rest. The chain is built from TRBV5-1 and TRBJ2-5, with 7 bases that match TRBD2. Germline CDR1 reads SGHRS; CDR2 reads YFSETQ. J was trimmed by 5 bases and V by 6 bases; bases with no gene match: 7. The CDR3 covers 13 residues. The CDR3 DNA, read in part, is TGCGCCAGCACCCGCGGGAGCGTGGAGACC. Translating gives CASTRGSVET. The entire CDR3 sequence reads CASTRGSVETQYF.

This clone came up many times. The observed sequence ends 3 residues before the CDR3 terminus, with the missing tail filled in from the germline J gene. The chain recombines TRBV27 with TRBJ2-2; TRBD1 agrees at 8 bases. The CDR3 has 17 residues. The junction had 10 bases not matched to a gene; V was cut back by 3 bases and J by 4 bases. Germline values: CDR1 MNHEY, CDR2 SMNVEV (reference sequence). CDR3: CASSLPPDRVITGELFF. The covered CDR3 bases are TGTGCCAGCAGTTTGCCCCCGGACAGGGTGATCACCGGGGAG.

This clone has a count of ten or more. The CDR3 end lies 3 residues beyond the end of the read and is filled in from the germline J gene. This sequence joins TRBV5-1 and TRBJ1-1, with TRBD1 matching 7 bases. Germline V gene sequence: CDR1 SGHRS, CDR2 YFSETQ. V shed 4 bases, J shed 4 bases, and the junction held 10 bases outside the gene matches. This CDR3 region has 15 residues. The CDR3 DNA, read in part, is TGCGCCAGCAGCGGGACAGAGGCGCAGCCCACTGAA. It is translated as CASSGTEAQPTE. The full CDR3 sequence reads CASSGTEAQPTEAFF.

This clone was seen ten or more times. CDR3 DNA (partial): TGTGCCTGGAACCCACAGGGCAATCAGCCC. Its translation is CAWNPQGNQP. The complete CDR3 protein is CAWNPQGNQPQHF. The chain recombines TRBV30 with TRBJ1-5; maybe TRBD1 (5 bases). With the read ending 3 residues before the CDR3 end, the germline J gene is used to fill in that end. The CDR3 is made up of 13 amino acids. CDR1 is GTSNPN and CDR2 is SVGIG in the germline V gene (reference sequence). The ends were cut back, 4 bases at V and 2 bases at J, with 9 bases in the middle.

This clone was recorded at least ten times. The DNA ends 3 residues before the CDR3 does, and the rest of the CDR3 is filled in from the germline J gene. The genes are TRBV30 and TRBJ2-7; D is possibly TRBD2 (5 bases). V lost 7 bases and J 0 bases, leaving 10 bases between the germline ends. The CDR3 is 12 amino acids. CDR1 GTSNPN and CDR2 SVGIG come from the germline V gene (reference sequence). Incomplete CDR3 DNA: TGTGCCTTGGAGGCAGGCTCCTACGAG. Its translation is CALEAGSYE. The whole CDR3 protein reads CALEAGSYEQYF.

This clone was observed at least ten times. The read ends 3 residues early relative to the CDR3; the germline J gene fills the gap. The rearrangement joins TRBV20-1 to TRBJ2-7; D perhaps matches TRBD1 (6 bases). Trimming removed 3 bases at V and 6 bases at J, with 15 bases between. The CDR3 is made up of 13 amino acids. Per the germline V gene, CDR1 is DFQATT and CDR2 is SNEGSKA (reference sequence). This CDR3 is CSASLQGPGEQYF. The covered CDR3 bases are TGCAGTGCTAGTCTCCAGGGGCCTGGCGAG.

This clone was seen repeatedly, ten times or more. The missing CDR3 end, 3 residues past where the read stops, is filled in from the germline J gene. The chain carries TRBV5-4 and TRBJ2-5; possibly TRBD1 or TRBD2 for D (5 bases each). The V gene's germline CDR1 is SGHNT and CDR2 YYREEE (reference sequence). Trimming took off 0 bases at V and 3 bases at J, with 12 bases between the two ends. The CDR3 has 15 residues. The CDR3 DNA, read in part, is TGTGCCAGCAGCTTGGCAGGGAGATCCAAAGAGACC. This codes for CASSLAGRSKET. From start to end, the CDR3 is CASSLAGRSKETQYF.

This clone was counted many times. The read terminates 3 residues ahead of where the CDR3 ends, so the germline J gene completes it. The chain links TRBV20-1 to TRBJ2-7; 9 positions agree with TRBD1. CDR3 size: 13 residues. J lost 4 bases, V lost 3 bases, and 4 bases had no gene match. Germline-derived CDR1 and CDR2 are DFQATT and SNEGSKA (reference sequence). The sequenced CDR3 bases are TGCAGTGCTAGCGGGACAGGGATTTACGAG. Protein sequence: CSASGTGIYE. The whole CDR3 sequence is CSASGTGIYEQYF.

This clone was seen ten or more times. The missing CDR3 end, 3 residues past where the read stops, is filled in from the germline J gene. This chain links TRBV19 with TRBJ2-3; no definite D call. The CDR3 covers 15 residues. CDR1 is LNHDA, CDR2 SQIVND, per germline (reference sequence). The V gene lost 7 bases and the J gene lost 0 bases, with 14 bases spanning the gap. CDR3 sequence: CASKDSPSSTDTQYF. CDR3 bases read: TGTGCCAGTAAGGATAGCCCCTCTAGCACAGATACG.

In this sample, this clone turned up many times. The read gets to within 3 residues of the CDR3 end, and the germline J gene fills in the rest. The V and J genes are TRBV20-1 and TRBJ1-4; D not resolved. The CDR3 totals 13 residues. Germline CDR1 is DFQATT and CDR2 is SNEGSKA (reference sequence). V dropped 0 bases and J dropped 0 bases, with 2 bases sitting between them. The part of the CDR3 DNA that was read is TGCAGTGCTAGAGATACAACTAATGAAAAA. The encoded protein is CSARDTTNEK. The entire CDR3 is CSARDTTNEKLFF.

This clone was seen ten or more times. The read stops 3 residues short of the end of the CDR3; the missing end is completed from the germline J gene. The chain carries TRBV7-2 and TRBJ1-3; D remains ambiguous. The CDR3 totals 15 residues. Trimming removed 7 bases at V and 0 bases at J, with 13 bases between. The germline gives CDR1 SGHTA, CDR2 FQGNSA. Here the CDR3 reads CASISSGSSGNTIYF. The part of the CDR3 DNA that was read is TGTGCCAGCATCAGCAGCGGTAGCTCTGGAAACACC.

In this sample, this clone turned up many times. The DNA ends 3 residues before the CDR3 does, and the rest of the CDR3 is filled in from the germline J gene. This rearrangement joins TRBV20-1 to TRBJ2-1; D is ambiguous. Germline CDR1 and CDR2: DFQATT and SNEGSKA (reference sequence). Trimming stripped 3 bases from V and 0 bases from J, with 15 bases between. The CDR3 runs to 16 residues. The sequenced CDR3 bases are TGCAGTGCTAGGGGCATGATCAGGAGCTCCTACAATGAG. This encodes CSARGMIRSSYNE. From start to end, the CDR3 is CSARGMIRSSYNEQFF.

This clone was detected ten times or more. The read halts 3 residues ahead of the CDR3 end, with the missing end drawn from the germline J gene. The chain uses TRBV4-2 and TRBJ2-7, with 14 bases matching TRBD2. The CDR3 contains 16 residues. Unmatched junction bases numbered 6, after V lost 6 bases and J lost 2 bases. Germline V lookup: CDR1 LGHNA, CDR2 YNFKEQ. The sequenced CDR3 bases are TGTGCCAGCAGTCCGGGACTAGCGGGAGAGGCCTACGAG. Its translation is CASSPGLAGEAYE. The whole CDR3 protein reads CASSPGLAGEAYEQYF.

This clone came up many times. The read terminates 3 residues ahead of where the CDR3 ends, so the germline J gene completes it. The chain links TRBV7-9 to TRBJ2-1; 7 bases fit TRBD2. Trimming removed 7 bases from V and 6 bases from J; junction bases left unmatched: 12. CDR3 size: 15 residues. The germline CDR1 and CDR2 sequences are SEHNR and FQNEAQ (reference sequence). The part of the CDR3 DNA that was read is TGTGCCAGCACCTCCGGGGGAGGGAGGTCCAATGAG. As protein: CASTSGGGRSNE. The whole CDR3 is CASTSGGGRSNEQFF.

At least ten counts were recorded for this clone. The read finishes 3 residues shy of the CDR3 end, and the germline J gene is used to complete it. The genes are TRBV30 and TRBJ1-1, with a tentative D call TRBD1 (6 bases). In germline, CDR1 is GTSNPN, CDR2 SVGIG (reference sequence). This CDR3 has 14 amino acids. The V end was cut by 2 bases, the J end by 2 bases, with 12 bases between. This CDR3 is CAWSRTASNTEAFF. The sequenced CDR3 bases are TGTGCCTGGAGTCGGACAGCTAGTAACACTGAA.

This clone was observed a handful of times. Read data end 3 residues before the CDR3 end; the end is taken from the germline J gene. The rearrangement uses TRBV7-9 and TRBJ2-7, with 8 bases matching TRBD2. Germline trimming cut 1 base from V and 4 bases from J; bases unmatched to any gene: 6. Germline V lookup: CDR1 SEHNR, CDR2 FQNEAQ (reference sequence). The CDR3 has 15 residues. The DNA read from the CDR3 is TGTGCCAGCAGCTTAGGGGCTAGCGGGCGTTACGAG. Its translation: CASSLGASGRYE. The whole CDR3 sequence is CASSLGASGRYEQYF.

This clone came up many times. The observed sequence ends 3 residues before the CDR3 terminus, with the missing tail filled in from the germline J gene. The chain uses TRBV2 and TRBJ2-7, with D perhaps matching TRBD2 (5 bases). V lost 7 bases and J lost 3, with 16 bases in between. Germline CDR1 SNHLY, CDR2 FYNNEI. The CDR3 extends over 14 amino acids. The CDR3: CASIRTGFLYEQYF. Incomplete CDR3 DNA: TGTGCCAGCATCCGGACTGGCTTTCTCTACGAG.

This clone was observed at least ten times. The read ends 3 residues shy of where the CDR3 ends; the end is completed using the germline J gene. The V call is TRBV2, the J call TRBJ2-7; the match to TRBD2 covers 13 bases. This CDR3 is built from 15 residues. Germline V gene sequence: CDR1 SNHLY, CDR2 FYNNEI. V lost 7 bases, J lost 2 bases, and 5 bases stayed unmatched. The CDR3 here is CASIQGLAGAYEQYF. The CDR3 bases that were read are TGTGCCAGCATCCAAGGACTAGCGGGAGCCTACGAG.

This clone was recorded at least ten times. The read halts 3 residues ahead of the CDR3 end, with the missing end drawn from the germline J gene. The V gene is TRBV12-3 or TRBV12-4, the J gene TRBJ2-1; D possibly corresponds to TRBD1 (7 bases). The CDR3 covers 13 residues. V lost 7 bases, J lost 7 bases, and 14 bases lay in between. The DNA read from the CDR3 is TGTGCCAGCACCACCCAGGGGGGTAATGAG. Translating gives CASTTQGGNE. The whole CDR3 is CASTTQGGNEQFF.

For this clone: The CDR3 end lies 3 residues beyond the end of the read and is filled in from the germline J gene. J is TRBJ2-1 and V is TRBV5-1, with a possible D match to TRBD2 (6 bases). Germline V gives CDR1 SGHRS, CDR2 YFSETQ. V gave up 0 bases and J gave up 1 base, with 11 bases separating them. CDR3 length: 16 residues. Incomplete CDR3 DNA: TGCGCCAGCAGCTTGGTCGCGGGAAGGTCCTACAATGAG. This codes for CASSLVAGRSYNE. The entire CDR3 protein reads CASSLVAGRSYNEQFF.

This clone appeared many times. The read terminates 3 residues before the CDR3 end, so the remaining end is supplied by the germline J gene. The V call is TRBV20-1, the J call TRBJ1-1; D is ambiguous. This CDR3 is built from 16 residues. V lost 0 bases and J 0 bases, leaving 14 bases between the germline ends. Germline V lookup: CDR1 DFQATT, CDR2 SNEGSKA (reference sequence). Partial CDR3 DNA: TGCAGTGCTAGAGACAGGCGTGGAAACTTGAACACTGAA. Translating gives CSARDRRGNLNTE. The whole CDR3 protein is CSARDRRGNLNTEAFF.

In this sample, this clone turned up many times. The DNA ends 3 residues before the CDR3 does, and the rest of the CDR3 is filled in from the germline J gene. This rearrangement joins TRBV14 to TRBJ1-6; D gene uncertain. The germline V and J ends were trimmed by 3 bases and 9 bases, with 9 bases remaining between them. The V gene's germline CDR1 is SGHDN and CDR2 FVKESK. The CDR3 runs to 13 residues. CDR3 region: CASSQFPGSPLHF. The CDR3 DNA, read in part, is TGTGCCAGCAGCCAGTTCCCAGGTTCACCC.

This clone was counted at least ten times. The CDR3 end is not reached by the read, which stops 3 residues before it; the germline J gene fills it in. V and J are TRBV20-1 and TRBJ1-5; 8 bases are shared with TRBD1. Trimming took 6 bases from V and 2 from J; bases not matched to a gene: 3. CDR1 DFQATT and CDR2 SNEGSKA come from the germline V gene (reference sequence). The CDR3 runs to 13 residues. CDR3 DNA, as far as it was read: TGCAGTGCCAAGACAGGGGGCAATCAGCCC. Its protein product is CSAKTGGNQP. The complete CDR3 reads CSAKTGGNQPQHF.

This clone was seen at least ten times. The CDR3 protein is CASSLAVYNEQFF. The part of the CDR3 DNA that was read is TGTGCCAGTAGTCTGGCCGTATACAATGAG. V usage is TRBV19 and J usage is TRBJ2-1; the D is unclear. The CDR3 end lies 3 residues beyond the end of the read and is filled in from the germline J gene. V was cut by 5 bases and J by 4 bases, with 9 bases left in between. Per germline, CDR1 LNHDA and CDR2 SQIVND (reference sequence). The CDR3 loop spans 13 amino acids. Filled out from reference TRBV19 and TRBJ2-1, the complete variable domain reads DGGITQSPKYLFRKEGQNVTLSCEQNLNHDAMYWYRQDPGQGLRLIYYSQIVNDFQKGDIAEGYSVSREKKESFPLTVTSAQKNPTAFYLCASSLAVYNEQFFGPGTRLTVL.

This clone was observed many times. Read coverage stops 3 residues before the CDR3 terminus; the germline J gene supplies the remainder. The chain uses TRBV20-1 and TRBJ1-4; no reliable D call. The V and J ends lost 0 bases and 4 bases respectively, with 9 bases between them. CDR1 is DFQATT and CDR2 is SNEGSKA in the germline V gene (reference sequence). The CDR3 sequence is 14 residues long. The CDR3 is CSARDPQINEKLFF. The CDR3 bases that were read are TGCAGTGCTAGAGATCCTCAGATTAATGAAAAA.

This clone was observed many times. The read falls 3 residues short of the CDR3 end, and the missing part is taken from the germline J gene. The chain carries TRBV15 and TRBJ2-7, with D unresolved. Germline CDR1 is LNHNV and CDR2 is YYDKDF (reference sequence). This CDR3 spans 21 amino acids. Trimming removed 0 bases at V and 0 bases at J, with 27 bases between. The DNA read from the CDR3 is TGTGCCACCAGCAGAGATCTCTGGGCCGATCTCAAAATCGGTCCCTCCTACGAG. It codes for CATSRDLWADLKIGPSYE. The CDR3, in full, reads CATSRDLWADLKIGPSYEQYF.

This clone was observed many times. The missing CDR3 end, 3 residues past where the read stops, is filled in from the germline J gene. This chain joins TRBV20-1 and TRBJ2-7; a possible D gene is TRBD1 (5 bases). This CDR3 spans 13 amino acids. V lost 5 bases to trimming and J lost 1 base, with 12 bases between them. Germline values: CDR1 DFQATT, CDR2 SNEGSKA (reference sequence). The CDR3 loop reads CSAVQDTSYEQYF. The covered CDR3 bases are TGCAGTGCTGTGCAGGACACGTCCTACGAG.

This clone was counted at least ten times. The CDR3 goes on 3 residues after the read ends, and that part is filled in from the germline J gene. The chain links TRBV5-4 to TRBJ2-1; 7 bases agree with TRBD2. J gave up 4 bases and V 0 bases, and 4 bases lay outside the gene matches. The CDR3 sequence is 15 residues long. The germline gives CDR1 SGHNT, CDR2 YYREEE (reference sequence). CDR3 sequence: CASSLGGGQYNEQFF. The CDR3 DNA, read in part, is TGTGCCAGCAGCTTGGGGGGGGGTCAGTACAATGAG.